The rows below give T cell receptor beta chains drawn from one sample of a study of graft-versus-host responses after intestinal transplantation. The antigens of these receptors remain unknown. TCRdb keeps only in-frame clones here, not all; method: immunoSEQ multiplex PCR. Seen here are around 120,000 clones, approximately 90% observed once, and the top ten hold around 0.2%. The sequencing here drew on unstimulated CD4+ T cells sorted from spleen or lymph node cells, taken before intestinal transplant. The receptors here all came from a human donor who received an intestinal transplant. The CDR3 runs from the conserved cysteine through the conserved F or W. Fields, in order: clone size, J gene, V gene, D gene, CDR3 DNA, CDR3 protein. A D gene is named only where the DNA matches it firmly. Not every row has a clone size; where given, it reads once, few, many or a size class.

- | TRBJ2-7 | TRBV7-9 | TRBD2 | TGTGCCAGCAGCTTTACCGCGGGAGTGCTCGAGCAGTACTTC | CASSFTAGVLEQYF
- | TRBJ1-1 | TRBV5-1 | TRBD1 | TGCGCCAGCAGCTACAGGGGTGGCCCTGAAGCTTTCTTT | CASSYRGGPEAFF
few | TRBJ2-7 | TRBV6-5 | TRBD1 | TGTGCCAGCAGCCAGACAGGGGATAACGAGCAGTACTTC | CASSQTGDNEQYF
- | TRBJ1-5 | TRBV2 | TRBD1 | TGTGCCAGCAGCACGTCGACAGGGTGGAGCAATCAGCCCCAGCATTTT | CASSTSTGWSNQPQHF
- | TRBJ2-1 | TRBV9 | - | TGTGCCAGCAGCTCCGAACCGGGTGGGTTAGCGGTCTACAATGAGCAGTTCTTC | CASSSEPGGLAVYNEQFF
- | TRBJ1-2 | TRBV5-1 | TRBD1 | TGCGCCAGCAGCTTGGGACAGGGAGCGACTAACTATGGCTACACCTTC | CASSLGQGATNYGYTF
- | TRBJ1-5 | TRBV19 | TRBD1 | TGTGCCAGTAGTATAGATTGGGACAGGCATCAGCCCCAGCATTTT | CASSIDWDRHQPQHF
- | TRBJ1-1 | TRBV19 | - | TGTGCCAGTAGGTCAACCAGGGGAAAGAACACTGAAGCTTTCTTT | CASRSTRGKNTEAFF
- | TRBJ1-1 | TRBV7-9 | - | TGTGCCAGCAGCTTAGAAGGCTCCCAGAGGGCAGCTTTCTTT | CASSLEGSQRAAFF
- | TRBJ2-3 | TRBV4-3 | - | TGCGCCAGCAGCCAAGGGCCGGGTATCACAGATACGCAGTATTTT | CASSQGPGITDTQYF
- | TRBJ2-7 | TRBV27 | TRBD1 | TGTGCCAGCAGTAGGGGACAGGGGGGCGAGCAGTACTTC | CASSRGQGGEQYF
once | TRBJ2-1 | TRBV7-2 | - | TGTGCCAGCAGCTTAGCGCGGATTGAGCAGTTCTTC | CASSLARIEQFF
- | TRBJ1-2 | TRBV5-1 | - | TGCGCCAGCAGACCCACTGGGGCCGGGGGCTACACCTTC | CASRPTGAGGYTF
- | TRBJ2-1 | TRBV5-1 | - | TGCGCCAGCAGCTTGGGTGCGGCGGACAATGAGCAGTTCTTC | CASSLGAADNEQFF
- | TRBJ2-5 | TRBV6-5 | - | TGTGCCAGCAGTCCCTGGGGGGAAGAGACCCAGTACTTC | CASSPWGEETQYF
- | TRBJ1-2 | TRBV19 | - | TGTGCCAGTAGTCTAGACATACAAGACTATGGCTACACCTTC | CASSLDIQDYGYTF
- | TRBJ1-2 | TRBV28 | - | TGTGCCAGCAGCTTCCCTCACCCAGGTGGCTATGGCTACACCTTC | CASSFPHPGGYGYTF
- | TRBJ1-2 | TRBV10-3 | - | TGTGCCATCAGTGAGCGGGGGGATACAGGGTCTGGCTACACCTTC | CAISERGDTGSGYTF
- | TRBJ1-5 | TRBV28 | TRBD1 | TGTGCCAGCAGCCCTCCCTTAACAGGGGCCTCCCCCTGGCAGCCCCAGCATTTT | CASSPPLTGASPWQPQHF
- | TRBJ1-2 | TRBV9 | - | TGTGCCGAGGAAGGGGCAGCTATTACTAACTATGGCTACACCTTC | CAEEGAAITNYGYTF
- | TRBJ2-1 | TRBV5-4 | TRBD2 | TGTGCCAGCAGCCATCCGGGACTAGCGACGAACAATGAGCAGTTCTTC | CASSHPGLATNNEQFF
- | TRBJ2-5 | TRBV13 | TRBD2 | TGTGCCAGCAGCTCCACGCCCGGGGGGAAGCGGCAAGAGACCCAGTACTTC | CASSSTPGGKRQETQYF
- | TRBJ2-7 | TRBV10-1 | TRBD2 | TGCGCCAGCAGTGAGTCGGGACTAGCGGGAGGGCCACCCTACGAGCAGTACTTC | CASSESGLAGGPPYEQYF
- | TRBJ2-7 | TRBV7-6 | - | TGTGCCAGCAGCTTAGTAACCAGCGCTGGCTCCTACGAGCAGTACTTC | CASSLVTSAGSYEQYF
- | TRBJ2-1 | TRBV4-1 | - | TGCGCCAGCAGCCAAGATCGTAGGTCTAGCAGCGGCAATGAGCAGTTCTTC | CASSQDRRSSSGNEQFF
few | TRBJ1-2 | TRBV30 | - | TGTGCCTGGAGCGCCAGGGCCGCTAACTATGGCTACACCTTC | CAWSARAANYGYTF
- | TRBJ2-1 | TRBV30 | TRBD2 | TGTGCCTGGGGCAGGGTTAGCGGGAGGGCCAGCAGCTACAATGAGCAGTTCTTC | CAWGRVSGRASSYNEQFF